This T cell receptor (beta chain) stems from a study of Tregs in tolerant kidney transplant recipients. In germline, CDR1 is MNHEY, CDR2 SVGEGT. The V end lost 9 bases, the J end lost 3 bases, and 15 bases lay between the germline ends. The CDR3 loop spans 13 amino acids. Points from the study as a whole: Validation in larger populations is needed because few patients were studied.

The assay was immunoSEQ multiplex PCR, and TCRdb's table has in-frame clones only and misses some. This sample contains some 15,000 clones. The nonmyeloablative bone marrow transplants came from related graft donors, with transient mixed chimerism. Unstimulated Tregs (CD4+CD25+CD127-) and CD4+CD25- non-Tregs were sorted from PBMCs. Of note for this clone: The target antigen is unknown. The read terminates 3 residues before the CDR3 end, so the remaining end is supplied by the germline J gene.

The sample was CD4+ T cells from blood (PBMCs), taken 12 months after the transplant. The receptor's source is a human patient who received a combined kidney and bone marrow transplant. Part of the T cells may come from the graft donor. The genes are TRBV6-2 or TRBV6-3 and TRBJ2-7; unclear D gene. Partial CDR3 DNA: TGTGCCAGTGAGGCCCCACGGGTCTACGAG. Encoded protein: CASEAPRVYE. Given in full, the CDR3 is CASEAPRVYEQYF.